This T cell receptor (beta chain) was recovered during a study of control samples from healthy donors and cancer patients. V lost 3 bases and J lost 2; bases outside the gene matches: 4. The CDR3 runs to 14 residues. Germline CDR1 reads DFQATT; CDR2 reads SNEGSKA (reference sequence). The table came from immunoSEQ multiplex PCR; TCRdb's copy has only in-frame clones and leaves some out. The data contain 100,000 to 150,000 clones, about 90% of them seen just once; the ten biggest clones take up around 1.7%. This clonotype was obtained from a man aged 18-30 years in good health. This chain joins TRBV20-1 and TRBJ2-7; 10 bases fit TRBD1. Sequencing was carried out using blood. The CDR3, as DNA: TGCAGTGCTAGTGACAGGGGGCGAACCTACGAGCAGTACTTC. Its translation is CSASDRGRTYEQYF.